This is a list of T cell receptor beta chains from one sample in a study of regulatory T cells in long-lasting Graves disease. From the multiplex PCR reads, TCRdb called clonotypes with MiXCR, one entry per CDR3 protein. The data contain hundreds of thousands of distinct CDR3 sequences, roughly 16% of them singletons. These records were also assigned to another study, of T cells in Graves' hyperthyroidism and ophthalmopathy.

The sequencing here drew on peripheral blood mononuclear cells (PBMCs), taken at new diagnosis, from a patient treated with antithyroid drugs. The receptors were gathered from a woman in her twenties or thirties with Graves disease. CDR3s include the opening cysteine and the closing phenylalanine or tryptophan. Each record gives: clone size, J gene, D gene, V gene, CDR3 DNA, CDR3 protein. The D gene is left open where the match is weak. The size of a clone is reported for some rows only, either as once, few or many, or as a class for expanded clones.

- | TRBJ1-2 | TRBD1 | TRBV5-1 | TGCGCCAGCAGCTTGGTTGGGGGACAGGGGCACTATGGCTACACCTTC | CASSLVGGQGHYGYTF
few | TRBJ2-7 | TRBD2 | TRBV5-1 | TGCGCCAGCGCGACCGGGACTAGGGAAAGGAACGAGCAGTACTTC | CASATGTRERNEQYF
- | TRBJ1-5 | - | TRBV7-9 | TGTGCCAGCAGCCCCTCGGGGCGGCGGGGCAATCAGCCCCAGCATTTT | CASSPSGRRGNQPQHF
many | TRBJ2-7 | - | TRBV28 | TGTGCCAGCGGGGATGGGCGGCCGGGCAACGAGCAGTACTTC | CASGDGRPGNEQYF
- | TRBJ1-4 | - | TRBV6-4 | TGTGCCAGCAGTGACTCGATCGCGCGCTACAGTAACAATGAAAAACTGTTTTTT | CASSDSIARYSNNEKLFF
few | TRBJ2-7 | TRBD2 | TRBV20-1 | TGCAGTGCTAGCCCAGCGGGGTTGTACGAGCAGTACTTC | CSASPAGLYEQYF
many | TRBJ2-7 | - | TRBV6-6 | TGTGCCAGCAGTTACTCGATGAGACAGGCAACCTACGAGCAGTACTTC | CASSYSMRQATYEQYF
- | TRBJ2-3 | - | TRBV6-1 | TGTGCCAGCACCGGGTATTCTATAACAGATACGCAGTATTTT | CASTGYSITDTQYF
many | TRBJ1-4 | - | TRBV5-1 | TGCGCCAGCAGCTTAGGCAATACAGGTGAAAAACTGTTTTTT | CASSLGNTGEKLFF
many | TRBJ2-1 | TRBD2 | TRBV28 | TGTGCCAGCAATCCGGTGGGGCGGGAGTGGGTACGAAATGAGCAGTTCTTC | CASNPVGREWVRNEQFF
- | TRBJ2-7 | TRBD2 | TRBV7-3 | TGTGCCAGCAGCTCGCAGACTAGCACCAATGAGCAGTACTTC | CASSSQTSTNEQYF
few | TRBJ2-5 | TRBD1 | TRBV12-3/TRBV12-4 | TGTGCCAGCAGTTCCGGGACAGGGACGAAGACCCAGTACTTC | CASSSGTGTKTQYF
- | TRBJ1-6 | TRBD1 | TRBV18 | TGTGCCAGCTCTCTACAGGGGGATAATTCACCCCTCCCCTTT | CASSLQGDNSPLPF
many | TRBJ2-3 | - | TRBV25-1 | TGTGCCAGCAGTAGCGCTACTAGCACAGATACGCAGTATTTT | CASSSATSTDTQYF
few | TRBJ1-3 | - | TRBV6-2/TRBV6-3 | TGTGCCAGCAGGACAGGAGGGAGCTCTGGAAACACCATATATTTT | CASRTGGSSGNTIYF
- | TRBJ2-5 | - | TRBV7-2 | TGTGCCAGCACTTTAAGGTATCTGGGGTCTACAGAGACCCAGTACTTC | CASTLRYLGSTETQYF
once | TRBJ1-5 | TRBD1 | TRBV11-2 | TGTGCCAGCAGCCTGGCGACAGGGGATCAGCCCCAGCATTTT | CASSLATGDQPQHF
few | TRBJ2-3 | TRBD2 | TRBV29-1 | TGCAGCGTTGAAGATGACGGACCACTAGCGGGAGGGCCCGGAGATACGCAGTATTTT | CSVEDDGPLAGGPGDTQYF
many | TRBJ2-5 | TRBD1 | TRBV28 | TGTGCCAGCAGAAAGACAGGGTCTCGGGAGACCCAGTACTTC | CASRKTGSRETQYF
few | TRBJ2-1 | - | TRBV5-1 | TGCGCCAGCCTCCCCGAGGGGGGGGCGATGGATGAGCAGTTCTTC | CASLPEGGAMDEQFF
many | TRBJ1-2 | - | TRBV28 | TGTGCCAGCCTTAAATTCAAAGTCTATGGCTACACCTTC | CASLKFKVYGYTF
few | TRBJ2-7 | - | TRBV29-1 | TGCAGCGTTGACGGGCCGGGCCGTCGGAGGCAGTACTTC | CSVDGPGRRRQYF
many | TRBJ1-6 | - | TRBV2 | TGTGCCAGCAGTCCACTTATTCGACATACACCCCTCCACTTT | CASSPLIRHTPLHF
many | TRBJ2-7 | - | TRBV28 | TGTGCCAGCAGTCACTTAGAGGGCCTAGGGGAGCAGTACTTC | CASSHLEGLGEQYF
- | TRBJ1-5 | TRBD1 | TRBV30 | TGTGCCTGGAGCGCCCAGGGGGCTCAGCCCCAGCATTTT | CAWSAQGAQPQHF
- | TRBJ1-2 | - | TRBV10-1 | TGCGCCAGCAGGATCAGGGCCGCCAGCCCCCGCTATGGCTACACCTTC | CASRIRAASPRYGYTF
many | TRBJ1-2 | - | TRBV6-1 | TGTGCCAGCAGTGAAGCCGTGGTGTGGGGCTACACCTTC | CASSEAVVWGYTF